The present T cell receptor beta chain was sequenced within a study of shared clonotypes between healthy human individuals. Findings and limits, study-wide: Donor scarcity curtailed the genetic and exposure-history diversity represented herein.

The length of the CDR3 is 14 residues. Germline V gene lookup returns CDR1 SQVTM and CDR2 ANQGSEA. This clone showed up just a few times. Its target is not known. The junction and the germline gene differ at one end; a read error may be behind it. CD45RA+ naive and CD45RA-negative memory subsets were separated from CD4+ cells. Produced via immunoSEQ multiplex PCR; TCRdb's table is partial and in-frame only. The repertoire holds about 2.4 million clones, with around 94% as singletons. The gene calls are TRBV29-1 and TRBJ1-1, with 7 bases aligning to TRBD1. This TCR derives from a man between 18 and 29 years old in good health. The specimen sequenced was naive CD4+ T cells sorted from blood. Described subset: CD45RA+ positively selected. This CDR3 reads CSFEPRGPGTEAFF. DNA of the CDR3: TGCAGCTTTGAACCGAGGGGGCCTGGTACTGAAGCTTTCTTT.